This entry describes one TCR beta chain. Trimming pared 3 bases from V and 5 bases from J, leaving 8 bases between. CDR3 length equals 13 residues. Germline V CDR1 and CDR2: MNHNS, SASEGT. Using immunoSEQ multiplex PCR, the repertoire was profiled, and TCRdb retains in-frame clones only, with some absent. The sample lists about 83,000 clones; approximately 92% were seen once. This record belongs to a study of technical replicates of blood from a handful of donors. The genes are TRBV6-1 and TRBJ1-5; D is unclear. Sequences were obtained from T cells isolated from PBMCs. This sequence was found in a human donor in good health. The CDR3 loop is CASSDFSHQPQHF. The DNA of the CDR3 is TGTGCCAGCAGTGATTTTTCTCATCAGCCCCAGCATTTT.